The TCR beta chain described here comes from a study of cytomegalovirus exposure and HLA in healthy donors. Among the roughly 120 subjects of the validation cohort, separate from the approximately 660-subject first cohort, were the donors. The CDR3 has 16 amino acids. The V end was cut by 0 bases, the J end by 2 bases, with 14 bases between. Germline values: CDR1 LGHNA, CDR2 YSLEER. TCRdb's copy holds only in-frame clones and misses some; the assay was immunoSEQ multiplex PCR. The sample has about 110,000 clones, about nine tenths seen once. The chain has TRBV4-3 and TRBJ2-7; possible D gene TRBD2, 5 bases. Specimen: PBMCs. The sequence derives from a woman aged 18-29 years in good health and CMV-seronegative. DNA of the CDR3: TGCGCCAGCAGCCAAGATCGGCTTTCCGGGGCCTACGAGCAGTACTTC. The encoded protein is CASSQDRLSGAYEQYF.